The following is a TCR beta chain sequence with its context. This CDR3 region has 14 residues. V lost 0 bases to trimming and J lost 1 base, with 7 bases between them. Germline V gene sequence: CDR1 SEHNR, CDR2 FQNEAQ (reference sequence). As for treatment: oral pan-JAK inhibitor, 5-10 mg twice daily. Lesional scalp tissue (obtained by punch biopsy) and peripheral blood were collected from alopecia areata patients. Cell sorting was applied to PBMCs, and CD4+ and CD8+ T cells were collected. The sample comes from a study of CD8+ T cells in alopecia areata. cDNA reverse transcribed from extracted RNA served as the sequencing template. Generated by immunoSEQ multiplex PCR, the TCRdb table keeps only in-frame clones and is missing some. This repertoire shows 150,000 to 250,000 clones, 60% to 70% found once; its top ten account for approximately 3.3%.

The chain couples TRBV7-9 to TRBJ2-7, with no clear D. This receptor was obtained from a human donor with alopecia areata. This sample comprised CD4+ T cells sorted from blood, obtained at week 4, from a patient treated with tofacitinib. CDR3 residues: CASSLAAGSYEQYF. In DNA, the CDR3 is TGTGCCAGCAGCTTAGCGGCCGGGTCCTACGAGCAGTACTTC.